This T cell receptor beta chain was sequenced in a study of T cell clonotyping in hematopoietic cell transplantation. Study outcomes and limitations: Cells were unsorted, so CD4 and CD8 contributions were not separated. Graft donor and pretransplant recipient Inverse Simpson Index values predicted broader posttransplant TCR diversity.

The repertoire was sequenced with immunoSEQ multiplex PCR; TCRdb's copy has only in-frame clones and lacks some. The sample has nearly 70,000 clones, 94% seen once. Trimming took 5 bases from V and 7 from J, leaving 18 bases between them. Germline-derived CDR1 and CDR2 are SEHNR and FQNEAQ (reference sequence). The CDR3 spans 16 residues. Turning to this clone: What it binds is unknown.

The sequence was collected from a man aged 45 to 65 in good health. Some clones in this sample may be carry-over from other donors' samples. Sequencing input: peripheral blood mononuclear cells. The chain has TRBV7-9 and TRBJ1-6; D might be TRBD1 (5 bases). The chain's CDR3 is CASSPGQETWNSPLHF. CDR3 sequence (DNA): TGTGCCAGCAGCCCAGGGCAGGAGACCTGGAATTCACCCCTCCACTTT.